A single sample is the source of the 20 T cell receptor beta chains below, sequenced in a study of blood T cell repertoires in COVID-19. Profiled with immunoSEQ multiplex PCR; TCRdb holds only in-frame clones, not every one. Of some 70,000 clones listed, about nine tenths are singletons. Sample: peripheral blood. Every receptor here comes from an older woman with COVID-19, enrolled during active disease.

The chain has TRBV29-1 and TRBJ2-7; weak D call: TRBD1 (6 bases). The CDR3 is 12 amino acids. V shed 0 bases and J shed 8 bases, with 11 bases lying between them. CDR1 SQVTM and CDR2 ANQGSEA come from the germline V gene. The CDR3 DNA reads TGCAGCGTTGAAGATCAAGGGACAAAGCAGTACTTC. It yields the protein CSVEDQGTKQYF.

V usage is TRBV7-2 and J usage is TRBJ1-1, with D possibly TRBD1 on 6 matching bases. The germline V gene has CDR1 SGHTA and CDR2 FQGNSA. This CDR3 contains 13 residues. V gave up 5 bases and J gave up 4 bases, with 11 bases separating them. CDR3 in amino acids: CASSPRGFTEAFF. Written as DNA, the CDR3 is TGTGCCAGCAGCCCCAGGGGTTTCACTGAAGCTTTCTTT. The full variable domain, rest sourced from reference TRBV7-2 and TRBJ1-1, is GAGVSQSPSNKVTEKGKDVELRCDPISGHTALYWYRQSLGQGLEFLIYFQGNSAPDKSGLPSDRFSAERTGGSVSTLTIQRTQQEDSAVYLCASSPRGFTEAFFGQGTRLTVV.

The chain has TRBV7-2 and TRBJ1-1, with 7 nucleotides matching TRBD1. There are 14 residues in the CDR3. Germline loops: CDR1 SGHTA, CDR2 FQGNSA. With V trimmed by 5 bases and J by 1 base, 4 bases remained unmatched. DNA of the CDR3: TGTGCCAGCAGCCGGGACAGTGGGAACACTGAAGCTTTCTTT. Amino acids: CASSRDSGNTEAFF.

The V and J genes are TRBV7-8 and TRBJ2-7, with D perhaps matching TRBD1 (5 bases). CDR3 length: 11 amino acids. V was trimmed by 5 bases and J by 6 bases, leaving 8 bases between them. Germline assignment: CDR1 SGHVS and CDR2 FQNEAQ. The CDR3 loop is CASSRQGEQYF. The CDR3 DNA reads TGTGCCAGCAGCCGTCAGGGCGAGCAGTACTTC.

CDR3 nucleotide sequence: TGTGCCAGCAGCGCGCGTCCCTTCTCTGGAAACACCATATATTTT. Its translation: CASSARPFSGNTIYF. The chain has TRBV9 and TRBJ1-3; D is unclear. Germline V gene sequence: CDR1 SGDLS, CDR2 YYNGEE. V dropped 3 bases and J dropped 0 bases, with 10 bases sitting between them. This CDR3 is 15 amino acids long.

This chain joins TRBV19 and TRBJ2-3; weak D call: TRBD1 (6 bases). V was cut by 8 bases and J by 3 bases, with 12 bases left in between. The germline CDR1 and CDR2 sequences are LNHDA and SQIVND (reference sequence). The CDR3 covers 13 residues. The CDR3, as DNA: TGTGCCAGTCAAAGAAGGGGGACAGATACGCAGTATTTT. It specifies CASQRRGTDTQYF.

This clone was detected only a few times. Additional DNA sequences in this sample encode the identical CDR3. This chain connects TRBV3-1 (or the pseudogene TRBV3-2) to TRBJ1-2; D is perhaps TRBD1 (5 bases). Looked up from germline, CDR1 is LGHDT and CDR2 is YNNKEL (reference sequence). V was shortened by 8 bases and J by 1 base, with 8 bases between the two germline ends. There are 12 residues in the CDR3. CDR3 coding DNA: TGTGCCAGCGGAAGGGGTAACTATGGCTACACCTTC. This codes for CASGRGNYGYTF.

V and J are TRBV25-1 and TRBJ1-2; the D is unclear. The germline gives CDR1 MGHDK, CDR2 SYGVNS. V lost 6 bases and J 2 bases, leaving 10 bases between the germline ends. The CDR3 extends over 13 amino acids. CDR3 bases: TGTGCCAGCAGCCAAAGCACCAACTATGGCTACACCTTC. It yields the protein CASSQSTNYGYTF.

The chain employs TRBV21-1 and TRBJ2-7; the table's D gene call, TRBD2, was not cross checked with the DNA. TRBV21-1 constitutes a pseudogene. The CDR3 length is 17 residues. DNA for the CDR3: TGTGCCAGCAGCAAAGGGTGGCTAGCGGGGAATTACTACGAGCAGTACTTC. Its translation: CASSKGWLAGNYYEQYF.

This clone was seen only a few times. The CDR3 loop is CASSSGISYEQYF. In DNA form, the CDR3 reads TGTGCCAGCAGCTCAGGGATTTCCTACGAGCAGTACTTC. This chain joins TRBV7-9 and TRBJ2-7; tentatively, D is TRBD1 (5 bases). V gave up 4 bases and J gave up 1 base, with 8 bases separating them. CDR3 size: 13 residues. The germline CDR1 and CDR2 sequences are SEHNR and FQNEAQ (reference sequence).

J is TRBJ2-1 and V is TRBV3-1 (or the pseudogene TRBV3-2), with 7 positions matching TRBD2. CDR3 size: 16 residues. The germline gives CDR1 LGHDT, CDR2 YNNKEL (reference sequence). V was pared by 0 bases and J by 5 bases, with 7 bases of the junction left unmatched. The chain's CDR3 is CASSQDLAGVDNEQFF. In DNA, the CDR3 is TGTGCCAGCAGCCAAGATCTGGCGGGAGTCGACAATGAGCAGTTCTTC.

CDR3 sequence: CAWSVGGQGNQPQHF. In DNA, the CDR3 is TGTGCCTGGAGTGTAGGGGGACAGGGAAATCAGCCCCAGCATTTT. V gene TRBV30 combines with J gene TRBJ1-5; 9 nucleotides agree with TRBD1. This CDR3 comprises 15 residues. Per germline, CDR1 GTSNPN and CDR2 SVGIG (reference sequence). V shed 0 bases and J 4 bases; nucleotides not matched to a gene: 4.

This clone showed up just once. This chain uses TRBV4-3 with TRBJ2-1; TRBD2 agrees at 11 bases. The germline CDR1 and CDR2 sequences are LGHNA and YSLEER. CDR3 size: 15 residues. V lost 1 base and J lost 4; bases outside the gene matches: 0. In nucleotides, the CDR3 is TGCGCCAGCAGCCAAGGACTAGCGGGGTACAATGAGCAGTTCTTC. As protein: CASSQGLAGYNEQFF.

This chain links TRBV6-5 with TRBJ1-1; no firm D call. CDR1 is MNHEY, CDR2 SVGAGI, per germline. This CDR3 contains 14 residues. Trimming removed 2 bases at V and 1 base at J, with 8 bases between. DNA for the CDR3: TGTGCCAGCAGTTACCAGGAGGGGAACACTGAAGCTTTCTTT. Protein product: CASSYQEGNTEAFF.

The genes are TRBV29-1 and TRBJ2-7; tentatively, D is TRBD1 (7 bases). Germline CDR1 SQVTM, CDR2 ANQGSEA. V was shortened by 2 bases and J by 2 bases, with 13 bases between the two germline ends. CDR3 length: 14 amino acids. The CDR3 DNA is TGCAGCGTTGAATACCGGGGGACAGCCTACGAGCAGTACTTC. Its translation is CSVEYRGTAYEQYF.

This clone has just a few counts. CDR3 in amino acids: CASSVLGGVGSEAFF. CDR3 DNA: TGTGCCAGCAGTGTCCTTGGGGGGGTTGGATCTGAAGCTTTCTTT. The rearrangement joins TRBV2 to TRBJ1-1; the D gene is possibly TRBD1 (5 bases). CDR3 size: 15 residues. Germline V gene data show CDR1 as SNHLY and CDR2 as FYNNEI. The germline V and J ends were trimmed by 4 bases and 6 bases, with 18 bases remaining between them.

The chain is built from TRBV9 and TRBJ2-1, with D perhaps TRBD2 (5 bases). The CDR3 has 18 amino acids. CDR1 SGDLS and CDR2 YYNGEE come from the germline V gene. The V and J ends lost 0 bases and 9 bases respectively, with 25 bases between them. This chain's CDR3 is CASSVVSGGGGRSGEQFF. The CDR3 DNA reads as TGTGCCAGCAGCGTAGTTTCTGGAGGAGGCGGCAGATCAGGTGAGCAGTTCTTC.

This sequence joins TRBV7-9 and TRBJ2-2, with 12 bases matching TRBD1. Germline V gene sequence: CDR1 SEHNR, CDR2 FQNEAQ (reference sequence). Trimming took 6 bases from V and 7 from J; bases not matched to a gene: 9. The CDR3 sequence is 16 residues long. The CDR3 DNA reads TGTGCCAGCAGACTCCCCCGGGACAGGGGGCACGGGGAGCTGTTTTTT. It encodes CASRLPRDRGHGELFF.

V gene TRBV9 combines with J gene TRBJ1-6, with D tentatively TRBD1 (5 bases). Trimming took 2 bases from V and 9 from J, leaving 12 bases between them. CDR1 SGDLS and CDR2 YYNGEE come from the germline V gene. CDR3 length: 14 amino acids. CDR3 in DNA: TGTGCCAGCAGCGTCGCCCTAAGGGGTTCACCCCTCCACTTT. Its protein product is CASSVALRGSPLHF.

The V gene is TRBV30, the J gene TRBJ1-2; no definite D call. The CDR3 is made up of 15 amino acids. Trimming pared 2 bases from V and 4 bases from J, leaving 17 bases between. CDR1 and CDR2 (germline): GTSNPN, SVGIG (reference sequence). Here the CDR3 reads CAWSIGAATGYGYTF. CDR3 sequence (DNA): TGTGCCTGGAGTATAGGCGCGGCGACCGGCTATGGCTACACCTTC.